This paragraph covers one TCR beta chain sequence. CDR3 length: 16 residues. Trimming cost V 4 bases and J 2 bases; bases outside gene matches: 5. CDR1 and CDR2 (germline): MNHEY, SVGAGI. The sample originates from a study of blood T cell repertoires in COVID-19. Using immunoSEQ multiplex PCR, the repertoire was profiled, and TCRdb retains in-frame clones only, with some absent. The sample records over 110,000 clones, approximately 89% being singletons. The receptor was isolated from a human donor in a cohort sampled during active COVID-19. The chain has TRBV6-5 and TRBJ1-3; 10 bases are a match to TRBD1. The sequencing sample was made of peripheral blood. CDR3 nucleotide sequence: TGTGCCAGCAGTTTAAACGGACAGGGGGCTGGAAACACCATATATTTT. As protein: CASSLNGQGAGNTIYF.